Below are 31 T cell receptor beta chains sequenced from a single sample in a study of PD-1 blockade in mismatch repair-deficient tumors. Some clones are missing from TCRdb's copy, which holds only in-frame ones; the method was immunoSEQ multiplex PCR. The top ten clones hold about 4.7% of a sample with roughly 110,000 clones, approximately 80% of them seen once. Specimen: peripheral blood, collected approximately 60 weeks after starting pembrolizumab. All receptors come from an adult with mismatch repair-deficient cancer.

This clone was observed a handful of times. The CDR3 reads CASSLAETEAFF. Here the CDR3 DNA reads TGTGCCAGCAGCTTAGCCGAGACTGAAGCTTTCTTT. The J gene is TRBJ1-1, the V gene TRBV11-2; D not resolved. Germline values: CDR1 SGHAT, CDR2 FQNNGV. The V end was cut by 1 base, the J end by 5 bases, with 5 bases between. The CDR3 sequence is 12 residues long. Together with reference TRBV11-2 and TRBJ1-1, the CDR3 gives the full variable domain: EAGVAQSPRYKIIEKRQSVAFWCNPISGHATLYWYQQILGQGPKLLIQFQNNGVVDDSQLPKDRFSAERLKGVDSTLKIQPAKLEDSAVYLCASSLAETEAFFGQGTRLTVV.

V usage is TRBV7-9 and J usage is TRBJ2-2; D perhaps matches TRBD2 (5 bases). CDR3 size: 16 residues. Germline V gives CDR1 SEHNR, CDR2 FQNEAQ (reference sequence). Trimming took off 3 bases at V and 6 bases at J, with 17 bases between the two ends. Written as DNA, the CDR3 is TGTGCCAGCAGCTTTACGACAAGTTTGGGAGCCGGGGAGCTGTTTTTT. This sequence encodes CASSFTTSLGAGELFF.

The V call is TRBV4-1, the J call TRBJ2-7; D remains unclear. Germline CDR1 is MGHRA and CDR2 is YSYEKL. V lost 0 bases to trimming and J lost 9 bases, with 12 bases between them. The CDR3 covers 13 residues. For the CDR3, the DNA is TGCGCCAGCAGCCAAGATATTGGTTGGGGGCAGTACTTC. It translates to CASSQDIGWGQYF.

The table lists this clone with a few counts. The chain couples TRBV5-6 to TRBJ1-2; D is undetermined. The V end was cut by 1 base, the J end by 3 bases, with 10 bases between. This CDR3 is built from 14 residues. Germline CDR1 is SGHDT and CDR2 is YYEEEE. CDR3 residues: CASSLRSADYGYTF. CDR3 DNA sequence: TGTGCCAGCAGCTTGCGTTCAGCGGACTATGGCTACACCTTC.

This sequence joins TRBV7-8 and TRBJ1-2, with D maybe TRBD1 (5 bases). V lost 6 bases and J 5 bases, leaving 22 bases between the germline ends. CDR3 length: 16 amino acids. Germline V gene data show CDR1 as SGHVS and CDR2 as FQNEAQ. The CDR3, as DNA: TGTGCCAGCAGTGAGGAGGGTATAGGGTGGGGGTATGGCTACACCTTC. Amino acids: CASSEEGIGWGYGYTF.

The rearrangement uses TRBV7-2 and TRBJ1-2; D possibly corresponds to TRBD1 (6 bases). Trimming shortened V by 1 base and J by 4 bases, and 16 bases separated the two germline ends. The CDR3 sequence is 16 residues long. The germline V gene has CDR1 SGHTA and CDR2 FQGNSA. For the CDR3, the DNA is TGTGCCAGCAGCTTAGGTTTGGGGGGGCCCGCCTATGGCTACACCTTC. It yields the protein CASSLGLGGPAYGYTF.

This chain connects TRBV7-7 to TRBJ2-5; TRBD2 agrees at 7 bases. This CDR3 has 13 residues. Germline assignment: CDR1 SSHAT and CDR2 FNYEAQ (reference sequence). CDR3 nucleotides: TGTGCTAGCGGGCAGGCGATCCAAGAGACCCAGTACTTC. The encoded protein is CASGQAIQETQYF.

Many counts were recorded for this clone. The chain recombines TRBV19 with TRBJ1-2, with D possibly TRBD1 on 6 matching bases. V was cut by 7 bases and J by 3 bases, with 15 bases left in between. CDR3 size: 14 residues. Germline assignment: CDR1 LNHDA and CDR2 SQIVND (reference sequence). CDR3 nucleotides: TGTGCCAGTAAACTAGGACAGAACGACTATGGCTACACCTTC. This encodes CASKLGQNDYGYTF.

This clone was seen only once. The gene calls are TRBV9 and TRBJ2-7; 13 nucleotides align to TRBD2. V shed 6 bases and J 6 bases; nucleotides not matched to a gene: 15. In germline, CDR1 is SGDLS, CDR2 YYNGEE. CDR3 length: 17 amino acids. CDR3: CASTRGLAGFCIPEQYF. The CDR3 DNA reads TGTGCCAGCACCAGGGGACTAGCGGGATTCTGTATTCCCGAGCAGTACTTC.

The V gene is TRBV7-6, the J gene TRBJ1-5, with D possibly TRBD1 on 5 matching bases. Germline V lookup: CDR1 SGHVS, CDR2 FNYEAQ. The CDR3 extends over 13 amino acids. With 3 bases removed from V and 6 bases from J, the gap between germline ends came to 9 bases. This chain's CDR3 is CASSLQGGQPQHF. The CDR3 bases are TGTGCCAGCAGCTTGCAGGGAGGTCAGCCCCAGCATTTT.

This chain links TRBV5-1 with TRBJ2-1; 15 positions agree with TRBD2. CDR1 is SGHRS, CDR2 YFSETQ, per germline. V lost 4 bases and J lost 5; bases outside the gene matches: 4. The CDR3 has 16 residues. The CDR3 reads CASSRTSGRADNEQFF. CDR3 coding DNA: TGCGCCAGCAGCCGGACTAGCGGGAGGGCCGACAATGAGCAGTTCTTC.

The chain combines TRBV2 with TRBJ2-3, with D unclear. This CDR3 is 12 amino acids long. The germline V and J ends were trimmed by 7 bases and 6 bases, with 11 bases remaining between them. CDR1 and CDR2 from the germline V gene are SNHLY and FYNNEI. CDR3: CASNLETDTQYF. The CDR3 region has the DNA TGTGCCAGCAATCTGGAGACGGATACGCAGTATTTT.

The CDR3 sequence is CASSFDGYGYTF. CDR3 bases: TGTGCCAGCAGCTTCGACGGCTATGGCTACACCTTC. The chain carries TRBV7-2 and TRBJ1-2, with no clear D. CDR3 length equals 12 residues. Germline V gene lookup returns CDR1 SGHTA and CDR2 FQGNSA. Trimming pared 3 bases from V and 4 bases from J, leaving 6 bases between.

The rearrangement links TRBV5-6 to TRBJ2-1, with D perhaps TRBD2 (6 bases). The germline V and J ends were trimmed by 4 bases and 9 bases, with 11 bases remaining between them. Germline CDR1 SGHDT, CDR2 YYEEEE. The CDR3 has 12 residues. The CDR3 DNA reads TGTGCCAGCAGCCCGGGACTGGCTGAGCAGTTCTTC. It is translated as CASSPGLAEQFF.

V is TRBV27 and J is TRBJ1-5, with D perhaps TRBD1 (6 bases). This CDR3 is 14 amino acids long. V was pared by 6 bases and J by 9 bases, with 18 bases between. Germline V gene data show CDR1 as MNHEY and CDR2 as SMNVEV (reference sequence). CDR3 coding DNA: TGTGCCAGCAGGCTAGACAGGCTGGTAGGGCCCCAGCATTTT. It translates to CASRLDRLVGPQHF.

This clone was found once. This chain links TRBV6-6 with TRBJ1-2; a possible D gene is TRBD1 (5 bases). V gave up 5 bases and J gave up 4 bases, with 14 bases separating them. Germline loops: CDR1 MNHNY, CDR2 SVGAGI (reference sequence). The CDR3 runs to 14 residues. CDR3 sequence (DNA): TGTGCCAGCAGTGGAGGGACCACTGTCTATGGCTACACCTTC. Amino acids: CASSGGTTVYGYTF.

The chain joins TRBV11-2 to TRBJ2-1; 11 positions agree with TRBD2. There are 19 residues in the CDR3. Germline trimming cut 5 bases from V and 6 bases from J; bases unmatched to any gene: 18. Per the germline V gene, CDR1 is SGHAT and CDR2 is FQNNGV. DNA for the CDR3: TGTGCCAGCAGCACCCTCCGGATGGCTAGCGGGAGGAGTGGCAATGAGCAGTTCTTC. Protein: CASSTLRMASGRSGNEQFF.

J is TRBJ2-5 and V is TRBV18; D unresolved. V gave up 2 bases and J gave up 6 bases, with 7 bases separating them. Germline V gene lookup returns CDR1 KGHSH and CDR2 LQKENI. This CDR3 spans 12 amino acids. This chain's CDR3 is CASSPDTQTQYF. The CDR3 DNA follows: TGTGCCAGCTCACCAGATACCCAGACCCAGTACTTC.

The CDR3 DNA follows: TGTGCCAGCAGTTACTCGGGACAGGGTAGTCAGGCTTTCTTT. Protein: CASSYSGQGSQAFF. The rearrangement joins TRBV6-5 to TRBJ1-1, with 9 bases fitting TRBD1. CDR3 length equals 14 residues. The ends lost 0 bases at V and 11 bases at J; junction bases unmatched: 7. Germline lookup yields CDR1 MNHEY and CDR2 SVGAGI.

The chain employs TRBV5-6 and TRBJ1-1; D is unclear. The CDR3 length is 11 residues. Germline V gene data show CDR1 as SGHDT and CDR2 as YYEEEE. V was clipped by 0 bases and J by 6 bases, with 3 bases between them. In nucleotides, the CDR3 is TGTGCCAGCAGCTTGGCCTCTGAAGCTTTCTTT. This codes for CASSLASEAFF.

This chain links TRBV7-9 with TRBJ2-3, with D possibly being TRBD2 (6 bases). The CDR3 is made up of 14 amino acids. V gave up 7 bases and J gave up 2 bases, with 13 bases separating them. Per the germline V gene, CDR1 is SEHNR and CDR2 is FQNEAQ (reference sequence). This chain's CDR3 is CASTGEVFTDTQYF. The CDR3, as DNA: TGTGCCAGCACCGGGGAGGTGTTCACAGATACGCAGTATTTT.

The V call is TRBV11-2, the J call TRBJ2-5; D may be TRBD2 (5 bases). The CDR3 extends over 15 amino acids. Germline V CDR1 and CDR2: SGHAT, FQNNGV. V shed 1 base and J shed 3 bases, with 12 bases lying between them. The CDR3 nucleotides are TGTGCCAGCAGCTTAGGTGGACTGCTGGAAGAGACCCAGTACTTC. This sequence encodes CASSLGGLLEETQYF. Full variable domain (rest looked up from reference TRBV11-2 and TRBJ2-5): EAGVAQSPRYKIIEKRQSVAFWCNPISGHATLYWYQQILGQGPKLLIQFQNNGVVDDSQLPKDRFSAERLKGVDSTLKIQPAKLEDSAVYLCASSLGGLLEETQYFGPGTRLLVL.

This chain uses TRBV6-5 with TRBJ2-7, with 11 bases aligning to TRBD2. With 2 bases clipped from V and 2 bases from J, the junction kept 5 bases outside the gene matches. The V gene's germline CDR1 is MNHEY and CDR2 SVGAGI. This CDR3 spans 16 amino acids. The CDR3 protein is CASSYPTSGTPYEQYF. The CDR3 region has the DNA TGTGCCAGCAGTTACCCGACTAGCGGGACTCCCTACGAGCAGTACTTC.

Only a few counts were recorded for this clone. This chain joins TRBV30 and TRBJ2-1; 10 nucleotides match TRBD2. CDR3 length: 14 amino acids. After removal of 4 bases from V and 9 bases from J, the junction contained 9 bases not matched to a gene. CDR1 is GTSNPN and CDR2 is SVGIG in the germline V gene (reference sequence). CDR3 nucleotide sequence: TGTGCCTGGACCCCTAGCGGGAGTCGAGGTGAGCAGTTCTTC. Translated: CAWTPSGSRGEQFF.

This clone was seen only a few times. The gene calls are TRBV10-3 and TRBJ2-7; D might be TRBD1 (7 bases). Germline values: CDR1 ENHRY, CDR2 SYGVKD. V dropped 3 bases and J dropped 2 bases, with 17 bases sitting between them. The CDR3 is made up of 16 amino acids. The CDR3 sequence: CAISDTLQGTPYEQYF. For the CDR3, the DNA is TGTGCCATCAGTGACACCTTACAGGGGACTCCCTACGAGCAGTACTTC.

The V call is TRBV30, the J call TRBJ2-1, with TRBD2 identical over 9 bases. From germline, CDR1 is GTSNPN and CDR2 SVGIG (reference sequence). Trimming took 3 bases from V and 4 from J; bases not matched to a gene: 7. CDR3 length: 15 amino acids. The CDR3 region is CAWSPAGGWYNEQFF. CDR3 in DNA: TGTGCCTGGAGCCCGGCGGGGGGGTGGTACAATGAGCAGTTCTTC.

The rearrangement joins TRBV11-2 to TRBJ1-1; 7 bases line up with TRBD1. Germline V gives CDR1 SGHAT, CDR2 FQNNGV. This CDR3 has 13 amino acids. Trimming cost V 3 bases and J 3 bases; bases outside gene matches: 1. The CDR3 sequence is CASSFTGDTEAFF. DNA of the CDR3: TGTGCCAGCAGCTTCACAGGGGACACTGAAGCTTTCTTT.

The V and J genes are TRBV29-1 and TRBJ1-1; D gene unclear. V lost 2 bases to trimming and J lost 6 bases, with 16 bases between them. The V gene's germline CDR1 is SQVTM and CDR2 ANQGSEA. The CDR3 sequence is 14 residues long. The CDR3 nucleotides are TGCAGCGTTGAATACCGGTCCCGTGAAGCTGAAGCTTTCTTT. Its translation is CSVEYRSREAEAFF.

V is TRBV6-6 and J is TRBJ1-3; D call uncertain. V was cut by 7 bases and J by 0 bases, with 7 bases left in between. The germline CDR1 and CDR2 sequences are MNHNY and SVGAGI (reference sequence). The CDR3 sequence is 13 residues long. The CDR3 protein is CASTLGSGNTIYF. The CDR3 nucleotides read TGTGCCAGCACCCTCGGCTCTGGAAACACCATATATTTT.

This sequence joins TRBV7-3 and TRBJ2-1; 7 bases map to TRBD1. The CDR3 runs to 14 residues. The ends lost 3 bases at V and 4 bases at J; junction bases unmatched: 3. The germline CDR1 and CDR2 sequences are SGHTA and FQGTGA. The CDR3 reads CASSFRGRYNEQFF. CDR3 in DNA: TGTGCCAGCAGCTTCAGGGGGAGATACAATGAGCAGTTCTTC.

This sequence joins TRBV4-2 and TRBJ2-1; D is possibly TRBD2 (5 bases). Germline CDR1 and CDR2: LGHNA and YNFKEQ. Trimming left V 0 bases short and J 0 bases short, with 12 bases between. The CDR3 is 17 residues long. CDR3: CASSQDGWTLSYNEQFF. The DNA of the CDR3 is TGTGCCAGCAGCCAAGATGGATGGACTCTCTCCTACAATGAGCAGTTCTTC.